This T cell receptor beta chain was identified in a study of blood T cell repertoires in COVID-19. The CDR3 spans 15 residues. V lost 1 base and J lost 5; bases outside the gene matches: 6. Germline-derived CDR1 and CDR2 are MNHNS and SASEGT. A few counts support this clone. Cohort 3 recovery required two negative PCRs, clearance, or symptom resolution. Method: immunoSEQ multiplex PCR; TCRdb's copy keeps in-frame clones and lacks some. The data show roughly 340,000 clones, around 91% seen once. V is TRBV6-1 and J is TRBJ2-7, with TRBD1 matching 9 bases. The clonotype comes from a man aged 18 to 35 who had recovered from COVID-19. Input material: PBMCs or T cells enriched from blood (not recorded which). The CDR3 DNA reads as TGTGCCAGCAGTGAAGTAGGGACAGGGAGAAACGAGCAGTACTTC. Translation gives CASSEVGTGRNEQYF.